This is a list of T cell receptor beta chains from one sample in a study of T cells after posttransplantation cyclophosphamide. Here immunoSEQ multiplex PCR was the method, and the copy in TCRdb shows in-frame clones only, minus some. The data list over 35,000 clones, none observed once; roughly 2% falls to the top ten. The material sequenced was PBMCs. These TCRs come from a middle-aged man in good health, CMV-negative, and a related stem cell transplant donor. The CDR3 runs from the conserved cysteine through the conserved F or W. D genes are given only for firm matches. The size of a clone is reported for some rows only, either as once, few or many, or as a class for expanded clones.

J gene: TRBJ1-1
D gene: .
clone size: many
V gene: TRBV5-1
CDR3 protein: CASSLGDGNTEAFF
CDR3 DNA: TGCGCCAGCAGCTTGGGAGATGGGAACACTGAAGCTTTCTTT

J gene: TRBJ1-1
D gene: .
clone size: many
V gene: TRBV19
CDR3 protein: CASSSVEAFF
CDR3 DNA: TGTGCCAGTAGTAGCGTTGAAGCTTTCTTT

J gene: TRBJ1-1
D gene: TRBD1
clone size: few
V gene: TRBV25-1
CDR3 protein: CASSEVDRPNTEAFF
CDR3 DNA: TGTGCCAGCAGTGAAGTGGACAGGCCGAACACTGAAGCTTTCTTT

J gene: TRBJ2-1
D gene: TRBD2
clone size: many
V gene: TRBV7-2
CDR3 protein: CASSPTSGRMNEQFF
CDR3 DNA: TGTGCCAGCAGCCCGACTAGCGGGAGGATGAATGAGCAGTTCTTC

J gene: TRBJ2-1
D gene: TRBD2
clone size: .
V gene: TRBV7-6
CDR3 protein: CASSSYSGSSYNEQFF
CDR3 DNA: TGTGCCAGCAGCTCATATAGCGGGAGCTCCTACAATGAGCAGTTCTTC

J gene: TRBJ1-5
D gene: TRBD1
clone size: many
V gene: TRBV7-2
CDR3 protein: CASSRTGDSDQPQHF
CDR3 DNA: TGTGCCAGCAGCCGGACAGGGGATTCGGATCAGCCCCAGCATTTT

J gene: TRBJ2-2
D gene: TRBD1
clone size: many
V gene: TRBV5-1
CDR3 protein: CASSVIGTGNTGELFF
CDR3 DNA: TGCGCCAGCAGCGTCATTGGGACAGGGAACACCGGGGAGCTGTTTTTT

J gene: TRBJ1-4
D gene: TRBD1
clone size: many
V gene: TRBV7-9
CDR3 protein: CASSLGQGNEKLFF
CDR3 DNA: TGTGCCAGCAGCTTGGGACAGGGCAATGAAAAACTGTTTTTT

J gene: TRBJ1-4
D gene: .
clone size: many
V gene: TRBV7-9
CDR3 protein: CASSPRQYEKLFF
CDR3 DNA: TGTGCCAGCAGCCCCAGACAGTATGAAAAACTGTTTTTT

J gene: TRBJ2-2
D gene: .
clone size: many
V gene: TRBV12-5
CDR3 protein: CASGLVIYGQGKGSNTGELFF
CDR3 DNA: TGTGCTAGTGGTTTGGTAATTTACGGGCAGGGGAAAGGGTCGAACACCGGGGAGCTGTTTTTT

J gene: TRBJ1-1
D gene: .
clone size: many
V gene: TRBV4-2
CDR3 protein: CASSQDSNTEAFF
CDR3 DNA: TGTGCCAGCAGCCAAGACTCTAACACTGAAGCTTTCTTT